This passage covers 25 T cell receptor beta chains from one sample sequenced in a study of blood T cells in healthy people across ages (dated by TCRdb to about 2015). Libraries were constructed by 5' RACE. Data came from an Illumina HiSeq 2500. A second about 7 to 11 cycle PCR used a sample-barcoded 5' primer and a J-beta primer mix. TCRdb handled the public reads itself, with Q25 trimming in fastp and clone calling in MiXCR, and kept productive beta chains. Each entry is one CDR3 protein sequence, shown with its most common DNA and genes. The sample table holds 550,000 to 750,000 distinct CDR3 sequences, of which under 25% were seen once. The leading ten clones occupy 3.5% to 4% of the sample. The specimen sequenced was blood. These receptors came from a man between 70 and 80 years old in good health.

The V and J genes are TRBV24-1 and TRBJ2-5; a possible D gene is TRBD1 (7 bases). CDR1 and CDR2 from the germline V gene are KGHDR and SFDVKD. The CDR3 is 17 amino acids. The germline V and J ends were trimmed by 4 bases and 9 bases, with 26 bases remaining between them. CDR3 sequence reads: CATSDHRTGTIRGAQYF. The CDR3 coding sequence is TGTGCCACCAGTGACCACCGGACAGGAACCATAAGGGGGGCCCAGTACTTC.

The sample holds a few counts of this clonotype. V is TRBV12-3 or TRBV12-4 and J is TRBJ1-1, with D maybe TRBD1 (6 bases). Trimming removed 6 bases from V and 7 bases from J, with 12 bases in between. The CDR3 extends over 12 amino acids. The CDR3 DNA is TGTGCCAGCAGAAAGCCGACAGGTGAAGCTTTCTTT. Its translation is CASRKPTGEAFF.

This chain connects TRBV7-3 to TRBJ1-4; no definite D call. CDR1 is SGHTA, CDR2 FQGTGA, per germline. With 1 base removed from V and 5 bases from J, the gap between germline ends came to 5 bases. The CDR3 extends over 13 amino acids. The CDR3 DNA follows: TGTGCCAGCAGCTTAAATCAGAATGAAAAACTGTTTTTT. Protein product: CASSLNQNEKLFF.

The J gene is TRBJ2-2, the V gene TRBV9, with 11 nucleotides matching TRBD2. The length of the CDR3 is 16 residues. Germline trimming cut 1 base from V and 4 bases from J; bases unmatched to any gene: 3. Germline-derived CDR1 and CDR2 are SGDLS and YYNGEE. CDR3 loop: CASSVSGTSGTGELFF. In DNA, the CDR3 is TGTGCCAGCAGCGTATCCGGGACTAGCGGCACCGGGGAGCTGTTTTTT.

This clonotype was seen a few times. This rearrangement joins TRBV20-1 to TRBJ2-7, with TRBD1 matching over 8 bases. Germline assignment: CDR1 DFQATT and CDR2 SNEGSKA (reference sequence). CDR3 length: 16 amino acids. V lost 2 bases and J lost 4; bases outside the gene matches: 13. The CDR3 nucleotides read TGCAGTGCTAGACCCGACAGGGGCTCCGTAGTTTACGAGCAGTACTTC. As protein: CSARPDRGSVVYEQYF.

The CDR3 region has the DNA TGTGCCAGCAGTGTGGTCTCTAGCGGGAGTGATGAGCAGTTCTTC. The encoded protein is CASSVVSSGSDEQFF. J is TRBJ2-5 and V is TRBV6-4, with 10 bases matching TRBD2. With the DNA end fitting TRBJ2-1 better, the J assignment may be wrong. CDR1 and CDR2 (germline): MRHNA, SNTAGT. The CDR3 length is 15 residues.

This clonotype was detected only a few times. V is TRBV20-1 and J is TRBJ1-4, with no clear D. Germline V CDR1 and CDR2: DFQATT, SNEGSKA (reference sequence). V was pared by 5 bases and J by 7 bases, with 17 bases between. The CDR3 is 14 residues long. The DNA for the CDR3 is TGCAGTGCTCCCGAGAGATACGGGAGTGAAAAACTGTTTTTT. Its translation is CSAPERYGSEKLFF.

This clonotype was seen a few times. CDR3 sequence reads: CASSYLGRTPSNQPQHF. The CDR3 nucleotides read TGTGCCAGCAGTTACTTGGGAAGGACCCCTAGCAATCAGCCCCAGCATTTT. The rearrangement uses TRBV6-5 and TRBJ1-5; D gene ambiguous. In germline, CDR1 is MNHEY, CDR2 SVGAGI. V lost 1 base and J lost 0, with 13 bases in between. There are 17 residues in the CDR3.

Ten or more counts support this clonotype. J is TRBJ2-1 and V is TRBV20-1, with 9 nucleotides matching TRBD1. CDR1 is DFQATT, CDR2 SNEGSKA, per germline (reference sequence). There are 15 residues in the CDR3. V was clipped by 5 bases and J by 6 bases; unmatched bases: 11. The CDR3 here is CSAPPRDRVFNEQFF. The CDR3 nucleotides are TGCAGTGCTCCGCCCCGGGACAGGGTATTCAATGAGCAGTTCTTC.

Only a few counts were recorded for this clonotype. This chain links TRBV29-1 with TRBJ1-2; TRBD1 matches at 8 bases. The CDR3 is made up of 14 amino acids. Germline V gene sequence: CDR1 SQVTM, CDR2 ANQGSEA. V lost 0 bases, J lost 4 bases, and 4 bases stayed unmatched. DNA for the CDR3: TGCAGCGTTGAAGAGGGGACAGGAGCCTATGGCTACACCTTC. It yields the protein CSVEEGTGAYGYTF.

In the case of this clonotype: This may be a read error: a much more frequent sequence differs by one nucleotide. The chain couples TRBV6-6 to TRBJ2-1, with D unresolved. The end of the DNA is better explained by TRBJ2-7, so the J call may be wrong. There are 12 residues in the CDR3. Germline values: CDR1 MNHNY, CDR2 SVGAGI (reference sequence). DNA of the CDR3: TGTGCCAGCAGTTACGACGGCTACGAGCAGTACTTC. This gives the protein CASSYDGYEQYF.

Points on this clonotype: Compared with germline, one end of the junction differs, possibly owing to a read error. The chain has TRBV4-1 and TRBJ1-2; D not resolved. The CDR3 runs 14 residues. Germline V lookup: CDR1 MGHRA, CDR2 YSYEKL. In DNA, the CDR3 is TGCTCCAGCAGGCAAGATTTAGAGGGTCGCGGCTACACCTTC. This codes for CSSRQDLEGRGYTF.

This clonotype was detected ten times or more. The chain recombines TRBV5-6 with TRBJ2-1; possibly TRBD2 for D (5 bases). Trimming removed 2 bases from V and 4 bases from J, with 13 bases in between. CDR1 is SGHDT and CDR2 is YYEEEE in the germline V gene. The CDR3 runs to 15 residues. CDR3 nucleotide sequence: TGTGCCAGCAGCTTCGGGGAGTTGGGGTACAATGAGCAGTTCTTC. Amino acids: CASSFGELGYNEQFF.

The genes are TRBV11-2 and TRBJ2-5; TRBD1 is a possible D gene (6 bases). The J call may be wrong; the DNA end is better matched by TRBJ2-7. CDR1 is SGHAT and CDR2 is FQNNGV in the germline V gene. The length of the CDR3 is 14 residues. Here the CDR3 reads CASSSVTGSYEQYF. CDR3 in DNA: TGTGCCAGCAGCTCCGTTACAGGGAGCTACGAGCAGTACTTC.

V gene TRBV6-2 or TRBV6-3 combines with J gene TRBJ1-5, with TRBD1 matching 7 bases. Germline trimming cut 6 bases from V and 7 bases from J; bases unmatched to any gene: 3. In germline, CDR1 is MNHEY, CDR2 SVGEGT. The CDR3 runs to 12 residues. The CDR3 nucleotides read TGTGCCAGCAGGACAGGGAGACAGCCCCAGCATTTT. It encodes CASRTGRQPQHF.

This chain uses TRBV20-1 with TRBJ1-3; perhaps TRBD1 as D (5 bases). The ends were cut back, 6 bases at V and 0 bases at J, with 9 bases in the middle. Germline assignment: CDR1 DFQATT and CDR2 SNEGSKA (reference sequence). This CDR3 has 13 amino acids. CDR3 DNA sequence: TGCAGTGCAAAGGACACCTCTGGAAACACCATATATTTT. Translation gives CSAKDTSGNTIYF.

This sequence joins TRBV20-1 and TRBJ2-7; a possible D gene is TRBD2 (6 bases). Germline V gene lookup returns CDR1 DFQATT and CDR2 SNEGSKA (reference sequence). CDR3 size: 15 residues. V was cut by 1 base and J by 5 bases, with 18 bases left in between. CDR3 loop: CSARVGGTALDEQYF. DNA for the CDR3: TGCAGTGCTAGAGTGGGAGGAACTGCCCTCGACGAGCAGTACTTC.

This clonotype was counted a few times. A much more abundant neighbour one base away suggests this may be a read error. CDR3 in DNA: TGTGCCAGCAGCTTAGGGACTCCGGATACGCGGTATTTT. As protein: CASSLGTPDTRYF. The V and J genes are TRBV7-9 and TRBJ2-3; TRBD2 might be the D (5 bases). The germline gives CDR1 SEHNR, CDR2 FQNEAQ (reference sequence). This CDR3 spans 13 amino acids.

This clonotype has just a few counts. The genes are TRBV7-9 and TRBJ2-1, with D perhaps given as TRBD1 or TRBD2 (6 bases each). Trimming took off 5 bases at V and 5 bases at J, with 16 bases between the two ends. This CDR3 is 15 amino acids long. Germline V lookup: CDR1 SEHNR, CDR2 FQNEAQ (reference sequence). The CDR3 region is CASSSGWTDNNEQFF. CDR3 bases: TGTGCCAGCAGCAGCGGGTGGACAGACAACAATGAGCAGTTCTTC.

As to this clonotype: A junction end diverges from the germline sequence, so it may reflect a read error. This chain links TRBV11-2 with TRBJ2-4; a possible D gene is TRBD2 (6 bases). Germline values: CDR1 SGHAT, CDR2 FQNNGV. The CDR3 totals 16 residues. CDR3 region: CASSTRSSGAQNIQYF. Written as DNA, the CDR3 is TGTGCCAGCAGCACAAGGAGTTCGGGAGCCCAAAACATTCAGTACTTC. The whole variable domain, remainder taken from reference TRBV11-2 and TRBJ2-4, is EAGVAQSPRYKIIEKRQSVAFWCNPISGHATLYWYQQILGQGPKLLIQFQNNGVVDDSQLPKDRFSAERLKGVDSTLKIQPAKLEDSAVYLCASSTRSSGAQNIQYFGAGTRLSVL.

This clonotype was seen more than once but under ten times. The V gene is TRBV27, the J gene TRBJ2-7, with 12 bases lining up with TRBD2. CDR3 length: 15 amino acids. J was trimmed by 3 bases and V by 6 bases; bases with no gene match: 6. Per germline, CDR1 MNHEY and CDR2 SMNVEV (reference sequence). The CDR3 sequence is CASRLAGGDSYEQYF. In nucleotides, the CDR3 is TGTGCCAGCAGACTAGCGGGAGGTGATAGCTACGAGCAGTACTTC.

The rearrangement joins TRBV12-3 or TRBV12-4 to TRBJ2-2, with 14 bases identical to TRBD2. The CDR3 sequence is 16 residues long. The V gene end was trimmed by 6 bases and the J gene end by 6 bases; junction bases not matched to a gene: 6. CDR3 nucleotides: TGTGCCAGCAGAATCGGGACTAGCGGGAGCCCCGGGGAGCTGTTTTTT. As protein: CASRIGTSGSPGELFF.

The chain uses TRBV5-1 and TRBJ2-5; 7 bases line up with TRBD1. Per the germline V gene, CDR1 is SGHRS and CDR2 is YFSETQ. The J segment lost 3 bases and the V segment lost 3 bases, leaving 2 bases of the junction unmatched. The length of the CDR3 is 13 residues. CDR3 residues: CASSYGQEETQYF. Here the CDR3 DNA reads TGCGCCAGCAGCTACGGACAGGAAGAGACCCAGTACTTC.

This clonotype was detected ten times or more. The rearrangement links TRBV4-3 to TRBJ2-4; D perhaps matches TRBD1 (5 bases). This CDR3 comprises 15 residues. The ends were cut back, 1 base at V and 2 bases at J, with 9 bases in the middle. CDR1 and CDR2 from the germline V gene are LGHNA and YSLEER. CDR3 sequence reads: CASSQARASKNIQYF. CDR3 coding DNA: TGCGCCAGCAGCCAAGCCAGGGCGTCCAAAAACATTCAGTACTTC.

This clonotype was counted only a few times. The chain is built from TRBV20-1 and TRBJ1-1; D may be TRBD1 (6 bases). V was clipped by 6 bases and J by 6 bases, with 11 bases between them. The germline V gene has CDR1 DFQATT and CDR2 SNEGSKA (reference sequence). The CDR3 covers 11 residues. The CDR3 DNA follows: TGCAGTGCCGGCCCAGGGGCTGAAGCTTTCTTT. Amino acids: CSAGPGAEAFF.